This T cell receptor beta chain was retrieved from a study of OX40 agonist ivuxolimab in advanced cancers. Concerning the study at large: Ivuxolimab was a fully human IgG2 agonistic monoclonal antibody targeting the costimulatory receptor OX40 (CD134). Intravenous ivuxolimab was administered to patients every 2 weeks at six dose levels: 0.01, 0.1, 0.3, 1.5, 3 and 10 mg/kg. Among the 52 dose-escalation patients, around 19 had hepatocellular carcinoma, around 15 melanoma, 9 renal cell carcinoma and 9 head and neck cancer. The dose-escalation cohort was about 86% male with a mean age of approximately 60 years, ranging from roughly 20 to 80. Prior anti-PD-1, anti-PD-L1 or anti-CTLA-4 therapy was permitted, and checkpoint inhibitors had been received by around 40% of dose-escalation patients. Partial responses occurred in three dose-escalation patients: two with cutaneous melanoma and one with hepatocellular carcinoma. The point of sequencing TCRbeta in the periphery was to test whether ivuxolimab changed TCR sequence diversity and drove clonal T-cell expansion. The paper describes the monotherapy dose-escalation part (N = 52 patients) of the phase I trial of ivuxolimab.

Concerning this clone: Its antigen is not yet known. No qualities accompany the bases; no much larger clone lies one base away.

According to the germline V gene (reference sequence), CDR1 reads MNHEY and CDR2 reads SMNVEV. Taken from cysteine to phenylalanine, the CDR3 has 14 residues. Of the read, only the CDR3 DNA is kept; its 42 bases are in frame from base 1. Clipping removes 8 bases from V and 5 bases from J, with 6 as the unmatched junction base count. Genomic DNA was isolated from the sorted cells so that the TCRbeta CDR3 region could be sequenced. The immunoSEQ Assay was used to sequence the TCRbeta CDR3 regions. The immuneACCESS repertoire file appears here via TCRdb, limited to in-frame rearrangements. These files lack a portion of the clones; in checked studies, under half of the deficit traces to unresolved V genes, and the cause of the others is not known. For this sample there are roughly 63,000 clones; 80% to 90% appear just once. Of the sample, roughly 10% falls within the top ten clones. Patients with autoimmune disease history or receiving systemic immunosuppression were excluded from the trial. In every dose cohort, peripheral blood was drawn for TCR sequencing at baseline, cycle 4 day 1, and cycle 7 day 1. The samples were drawn from a first-in-human, open-label, multicenter phase I dose-escalation trial of ivuxolimab. The trial enrolled adults with locally advanced or metastatic head and neck squamous cell, hepatocellular, melanoma or renal cell carcinoma. Before TCR sequencing, CD4+ and CD8+ T cells were separately sorted from peripheral blood.

The full study reports these points: In the 0.1-3.0 mg/kg groups, partial responders were among the patients with the lowest normalized peripheral clonal expansion, particularly in CD8+ T cells. The antigen specificity of the clonally expanded peripheral T cells was not determined. Clonal expansion of both CD4+ and CD8+ blood T cells was observed from baseline to week 6 at doses 0.1 to 3.0 mg/kg. Low levels of normalized T-cell clonal expansion were also seen in some nonresponding patients. After ivuxolimab, more expanded clones were found on average in CD8+ T cells than in CD4+ T cells.

The starting material was CD4+ or CD8+ T cells sorted from blood, obtained in a trial of the OX40 agonist ivuxolimab. This sequence originates from an adult with an advanced solid tumor such as melanoma, head and neck, liver or kidney cancer. The chain is encoded by TRBV27 joined to TRBJ2-3, and 11 junctional nucleotides match TRBD1. This receptor has the CDR3 CASRDRGVRDTQYF. The DNA sequence reads TGTGCCAGCCGGGACAGGGGGGTGAGAGATACGCAGTATTTT.